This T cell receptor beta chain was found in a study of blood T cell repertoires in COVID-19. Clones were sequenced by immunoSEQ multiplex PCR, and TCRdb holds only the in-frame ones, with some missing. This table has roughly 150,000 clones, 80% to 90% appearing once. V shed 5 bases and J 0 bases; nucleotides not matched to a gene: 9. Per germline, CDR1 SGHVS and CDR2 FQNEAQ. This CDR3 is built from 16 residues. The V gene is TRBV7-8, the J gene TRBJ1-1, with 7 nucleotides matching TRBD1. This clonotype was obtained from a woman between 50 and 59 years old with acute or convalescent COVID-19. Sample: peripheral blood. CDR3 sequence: CASSHFTGTVNTEAFF. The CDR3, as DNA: TGTGCCAGCAGCCACTTCACCGGGACAGTGAACACTGAAGCTTTCTTT.